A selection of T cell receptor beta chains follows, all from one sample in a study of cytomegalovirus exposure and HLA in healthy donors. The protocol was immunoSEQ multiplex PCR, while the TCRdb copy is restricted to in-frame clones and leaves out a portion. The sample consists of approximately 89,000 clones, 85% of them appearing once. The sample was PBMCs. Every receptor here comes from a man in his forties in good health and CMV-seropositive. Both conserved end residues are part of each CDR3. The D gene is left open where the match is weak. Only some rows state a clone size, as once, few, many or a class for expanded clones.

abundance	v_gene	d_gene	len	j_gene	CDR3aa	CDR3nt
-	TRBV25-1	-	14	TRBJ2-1	CASTPVGPYNEQFF	TGTGCCAGCACCCCAGTGGGCCCCTACAATGAGCAGTTCTTC
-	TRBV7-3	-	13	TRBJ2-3	CASSPPGTDTQYF	TGTGCCAGCAGCCCCCCGGGGACAGATACGCAGTATTTT
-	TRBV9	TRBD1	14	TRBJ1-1	CASSGGGVGTEAFF	TGTGCCAGCAGCGGAGGGGGCGTCGGCACTGAAGCTTTCTTT
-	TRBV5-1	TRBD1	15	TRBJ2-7	CASSRPDRDEGEQYF	TGCGCCAGCAGCCGACCGGACAGGGACGAGGGCGAGCAGTACTTC
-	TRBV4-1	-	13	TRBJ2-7	CASSHPIGAEQYF	TGCGCCAGCAGCCACCCGATTGGGGCCGAGCAGTACTTC
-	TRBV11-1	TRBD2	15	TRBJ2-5	CASSSLAALKETQYF	TGTGCCAGCAGCTCCCTAGCGGCCCTAAAAGAGACCCAGTACTTC
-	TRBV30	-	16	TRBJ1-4	CAWSPPGGQANEKLFF	TGTGCCTGGAGTCCCCCTGGAGGGCAGGCTAATGAAAAACTGTTTTTT
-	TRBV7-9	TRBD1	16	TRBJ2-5	CASSFPRQGAKETQYF	TGTGCCAGCAGCTTCCCGAGACAGGGGGCTAAAGAGACCCAGTACTTC
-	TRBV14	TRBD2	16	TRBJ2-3	CASSGTERGAPDTQYF	TGTGCCAGCAGCGGTACCGAGCGGGGGGCCCCAGATACGCAGTATTTT
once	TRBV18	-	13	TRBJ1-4	CASSPDNYEKLFF	TGTGCCAGCTCACCGGACAACTATGAAAAACTGTTTTTT
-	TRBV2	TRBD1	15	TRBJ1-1	CASSDRGFGNTEAFF	TGTGCCAGCAGCGACAGGGGCTTTGGGAACACTGAAGCTTTCTTT
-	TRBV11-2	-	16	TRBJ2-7	CASSLSVQGSSYEQYF	TGTGCCAGCAGCTTATCCGTCCAGGGGAGCTCCTACGAGCAGTACTTC
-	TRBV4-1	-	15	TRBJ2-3	CASSHASPNTDTQYF	TGCGCCAGCAGCCACGCTAGCCCTAACACAGATACGCAGTATTTT
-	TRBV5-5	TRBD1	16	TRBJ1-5	CASSLSPGTERQPQHF	TGTGCCAGCAGCTTATCCCCCGGGACAGAAAGACAGCCCCAGCATTTT
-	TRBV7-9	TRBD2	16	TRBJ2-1	CASTFRTSGSRDEQFF	TGTGCCAGCACCTTCCGGACTAGCGGGAGTCGAGATGAGCAGTTCTTC
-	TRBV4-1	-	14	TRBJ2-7	CASSPRGGSYEQYF	TGCGCCAGCAGCCCCAGGGGTGGCTCCTACGAGCAGTACTTC